This TCR beta chain was captured by sequencing in a study of blood T cell repertoires in COVID-19. Sequencing used immunoSEQ multiplex PCR; TCRdb keeps in-frame clones, though not all of them. The sample shows approximately 250,000 clones, around 93% of them seen only once. This clone was seen only a few times. The germline V gene encodes CDR1 LNHDA and CDR2 SQIVND (reference sequence). Trimming removed 8 bases from V and 3 bases from J; junction bases left unmatched: 8. This CDR3 has 15 amino acids. This receptor was obtained from a man aged 35 to 55 who had been exposed to COVID-19. V gene TRBV19 combines with J gene TRBJ1-5; 9 bases align to TRBD1. The sample comprised PBMCs or T cells enriched from blood (not recorded which). The CDR3 nucleotides are TGTGCCAGTGGTAGGACAGGGGATAACAATCAGCCCCAGCATTTT. Amino acid sequence: CASGRTGDNNQPQHF.